The subject of this entry is one TCR beta chain. The target antigen is unknown. This entry is derived from a study of cytomegalovirus exposure and HLA in healthy donors. Study-wide results and limits: The authors excluded some V segments, including TRBV6-2 and TRBV6-3, as indistinguishable. Through in vitro validation, a few CMV-associated chains were shown to be specific for CMV antigens.

Germline V lookup: CDR1 SGHDT, CDR2 YYEEEE. The V and J ends lost 0 bases and 6 bases respectively, with 2 bases between them. The CDR3 loop spans 11 amino acids. PCR primers comprised 60 Vbeta and 13 Jbeta primers. TCRdb's table, derived via immunoSEQ multiplex PCR, lists solely in-frame clones and lacks some. Of some 190,000 clones listed, around 73% are singletons. The receptor was derived from a woman aged 25 to 39 in good health and CMV-seropositive. This chain links TRBV5-6 with TRBJ2-3; D is undetermined. The specimen was PBMCs. CDR3 sequence: CASSLADTQYF. CDR3 in DNA: TGTGCCAGCAGCTTGGCGGATACGCAGTATTTT.